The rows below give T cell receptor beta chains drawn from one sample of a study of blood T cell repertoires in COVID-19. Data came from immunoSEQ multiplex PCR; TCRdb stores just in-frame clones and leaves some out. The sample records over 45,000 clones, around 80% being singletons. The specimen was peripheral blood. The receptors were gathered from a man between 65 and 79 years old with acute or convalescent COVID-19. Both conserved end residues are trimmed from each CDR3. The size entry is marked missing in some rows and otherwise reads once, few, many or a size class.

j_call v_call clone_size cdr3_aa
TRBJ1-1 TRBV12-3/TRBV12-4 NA ASSPWGGTEAF
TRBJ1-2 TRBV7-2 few ASSLVQGQGYT
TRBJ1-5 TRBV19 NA ASASSAARSNQPQH
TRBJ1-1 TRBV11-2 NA ASSKAGRTGQNTEAF
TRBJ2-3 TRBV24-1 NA ATSDLPDRGRDTQY
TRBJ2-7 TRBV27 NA ASSLTGAYEQY
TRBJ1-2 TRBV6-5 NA ASSSAGGNYGYT
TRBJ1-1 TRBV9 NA ASSVAYRGTEAF
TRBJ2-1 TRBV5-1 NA ASSPTMTSGGYNEQF
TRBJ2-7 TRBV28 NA ASNMGGQSYEQY
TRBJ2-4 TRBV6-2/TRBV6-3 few ASSRHRDRENIQY
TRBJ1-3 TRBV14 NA ASSLRGSRNTIY
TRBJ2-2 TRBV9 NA ATSPAGYTGELF
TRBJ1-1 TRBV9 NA ASSVGQGQGDVF
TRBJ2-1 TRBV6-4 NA ASSDSRGGGQF
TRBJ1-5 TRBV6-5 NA ASSPGTAYQPQH
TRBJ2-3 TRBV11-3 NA ASSLGKGVGSTDTQY
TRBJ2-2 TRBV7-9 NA ASSLDLAGNTGELF
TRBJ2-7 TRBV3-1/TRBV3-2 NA ASSQNGGGPEQY
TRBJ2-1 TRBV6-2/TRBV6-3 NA ASSFDLRTSGVDEQF
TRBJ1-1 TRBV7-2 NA ASSLDRNTEAF
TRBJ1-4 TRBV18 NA ASSPRGSDEKLF